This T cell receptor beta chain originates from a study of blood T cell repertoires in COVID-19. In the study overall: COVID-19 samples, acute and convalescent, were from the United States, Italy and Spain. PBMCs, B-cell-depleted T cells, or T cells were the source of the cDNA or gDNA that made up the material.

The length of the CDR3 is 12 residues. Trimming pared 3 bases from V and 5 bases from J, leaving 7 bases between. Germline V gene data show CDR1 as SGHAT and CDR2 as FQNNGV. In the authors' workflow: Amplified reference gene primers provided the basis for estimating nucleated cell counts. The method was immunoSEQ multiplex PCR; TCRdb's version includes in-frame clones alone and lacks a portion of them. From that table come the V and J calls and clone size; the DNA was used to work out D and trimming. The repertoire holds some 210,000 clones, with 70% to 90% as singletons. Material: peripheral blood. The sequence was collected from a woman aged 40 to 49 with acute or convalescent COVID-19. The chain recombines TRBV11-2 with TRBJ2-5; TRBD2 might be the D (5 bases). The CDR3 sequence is CASSFQRETQYF. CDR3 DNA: TGTGCCAGCAGCTTTCAGCGGGAGACCCAGTACTTC.